This T cell receptor (beta chain) was retrieved from a study of beta chain features in type 1 diabetes. Study outcomes and limitations: Shorter templates might be favored by PCR, and equally so in patients and in controls. The study found fewer insertions and more deletions at VDJ junctions in type 1 diabetes patients. Patients with Type 1 diabetes showed moderately but significantly shorter TCRB CDR3s in all four CD4+ subsets.

The isolated RNA, all of it, was reverse transcribed, so expressed TCRB transcripts were what got sequenced. The table came from immunoSEQ multiplex PCR; TCRdb's copy has only in-frame clones and leaves some out. The sample records more than 550,000 clones, about an eighth being singletons. Regarding this clone: The antigen remains undetermined. This sample includes further DNA sequences coding for the same CDR3.

A CD45RO/CCR7/CD25/CD127/CD95/CD27 panel sorted naive, central memory, regulatory and stem cell-like memory CD4+ cells. Germline-derived CDR1 and CDR2 are SQVTM and ANQGSEA. The CDR3 is 12 amino acids. V gave up 1 base and J gave up 5 bases, with 8 bases separating them. V usage is TRBV29-1 and J usage is TRBJ2-5, with D maybe TRBD1 (5 bases). Sequencing was carried out using naive CD4+ T cells from blood. The receptor comes from a man younger than 35 with type 1 diabetes. The CDR3 spells CSVEGGGETQYF. The CDR3 bases are TGCAGCGTTGAAGGGGGCGGTGAGACCCAGTACTTC.